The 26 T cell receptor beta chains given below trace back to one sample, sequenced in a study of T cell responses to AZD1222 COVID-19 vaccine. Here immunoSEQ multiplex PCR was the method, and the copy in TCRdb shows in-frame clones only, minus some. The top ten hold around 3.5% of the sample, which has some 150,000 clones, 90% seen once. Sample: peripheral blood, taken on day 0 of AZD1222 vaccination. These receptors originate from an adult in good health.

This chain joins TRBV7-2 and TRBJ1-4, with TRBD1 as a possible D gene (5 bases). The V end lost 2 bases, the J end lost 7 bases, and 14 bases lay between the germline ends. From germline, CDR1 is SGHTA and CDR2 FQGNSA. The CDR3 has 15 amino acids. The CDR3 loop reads CASSLIGGSGEKLFF. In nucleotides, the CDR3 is TGTGCCAGCAGCTTAATCGGGGGATCGGGTGAAAAACTGTTTTTT.

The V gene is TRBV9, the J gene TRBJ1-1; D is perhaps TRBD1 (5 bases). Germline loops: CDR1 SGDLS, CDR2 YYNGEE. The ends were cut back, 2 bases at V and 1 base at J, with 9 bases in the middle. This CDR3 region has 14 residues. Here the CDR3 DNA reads TGTGCCAGCAGCGTGGGCAGGGCGAACACTGAAGCTTTCTTT. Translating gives CASSVGRANTEAFF. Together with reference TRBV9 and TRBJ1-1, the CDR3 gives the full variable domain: DSGVTQTPKHLITATGQRVTLRCSPRSGDLSVYWYQQSLDQGLQFLIQYYNGEERAKGNILERFSAQQFPDLHSELNLSSLELGDSALYFCASSVGRANTEAFFGQGTRLTVV.

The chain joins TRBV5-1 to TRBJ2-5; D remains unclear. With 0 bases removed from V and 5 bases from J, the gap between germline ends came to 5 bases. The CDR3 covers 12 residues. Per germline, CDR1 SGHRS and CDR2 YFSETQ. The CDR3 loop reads CASSLAQETQYF. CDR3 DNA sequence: TGCGCCAGCAGCTTGGCCCAGGAGACCCAGTACTTC.

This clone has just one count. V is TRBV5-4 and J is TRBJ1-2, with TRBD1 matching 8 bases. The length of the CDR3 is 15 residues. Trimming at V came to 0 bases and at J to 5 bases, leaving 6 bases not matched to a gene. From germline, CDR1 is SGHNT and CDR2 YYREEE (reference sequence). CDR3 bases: TGTGCCAGCAGCTTGGTGCAGGGGGCAGGTTATGGCTACACCTTC. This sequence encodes CASSLVQGAGYGYTF.

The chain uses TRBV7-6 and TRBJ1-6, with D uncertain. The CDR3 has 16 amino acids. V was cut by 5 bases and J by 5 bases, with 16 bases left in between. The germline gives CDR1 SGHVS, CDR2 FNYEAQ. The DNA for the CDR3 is TGTGCCAGCAGCCCCCTAACCCGCAGTGATAATTCACCCCTCCACTTT. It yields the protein CASSPLTRSDNSPLHF.

CDR3 nucleotides: TGTGCCAGCAGCTTACAGGGGGAGAGTACGCAGTATTTT. This encodes CASSLQGESTQYF. The chain carries TRBV7-2 and TRBJ2-3; 7 bases fit TRBD1. Germline lookup yields CDR1 SGHTA and CDR2 FQGNSA. The length of the CDR3 is 13 residues. V shed 2 bases, J shed 8 bases, and the junction held 4 bases outside the gene matches. Based on the CDR3 plus reference TRBV7-2 and TRBJ2-3, the full variable domain is GAGVSQSPSNKVTEKGKDVELRCDPISGHTALYWYRQSLGQGLEFLIYFQGNSAPDKSGLPSDRFSAERTGGSVSTLTIQRTQQEDSAVYLCASSLQGESTQYFGPGTRLTVL.

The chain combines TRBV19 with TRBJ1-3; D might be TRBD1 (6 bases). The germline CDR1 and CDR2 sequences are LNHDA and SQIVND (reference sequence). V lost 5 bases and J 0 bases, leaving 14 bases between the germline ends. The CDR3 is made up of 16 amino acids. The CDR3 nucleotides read TGTGCCAGTAGTCGCTCGGGACACGTCTCTGGAAACACCATATATTTT. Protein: CASSRSGHVSGNTIYF.

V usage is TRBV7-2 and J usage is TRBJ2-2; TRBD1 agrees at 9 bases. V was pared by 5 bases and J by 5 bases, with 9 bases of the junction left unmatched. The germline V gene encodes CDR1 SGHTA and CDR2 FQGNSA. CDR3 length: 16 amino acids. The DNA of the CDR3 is TGTGCCAGCAGCCAACCACCGGGACAGGGTACCGGGGAGCTGTTTTTT. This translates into CASSQPPGQGTGELFF.

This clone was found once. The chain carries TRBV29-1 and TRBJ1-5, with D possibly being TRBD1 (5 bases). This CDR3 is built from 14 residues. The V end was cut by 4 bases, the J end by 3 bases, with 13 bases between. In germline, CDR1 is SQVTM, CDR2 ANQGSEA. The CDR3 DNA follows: TGCAGCGTTGGGGGCCTAGGGGCCAATCAGCCCCAGCATTTT. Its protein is CSVGGLGANQPQHF.

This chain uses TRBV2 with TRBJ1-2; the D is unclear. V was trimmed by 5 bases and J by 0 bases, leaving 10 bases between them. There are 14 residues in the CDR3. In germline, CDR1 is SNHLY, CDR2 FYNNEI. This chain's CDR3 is CASSNRLSNYGYTF. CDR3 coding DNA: TGTGCCAGCAGTAATCGACTTTCTAACTATGGCTACACCTTC.

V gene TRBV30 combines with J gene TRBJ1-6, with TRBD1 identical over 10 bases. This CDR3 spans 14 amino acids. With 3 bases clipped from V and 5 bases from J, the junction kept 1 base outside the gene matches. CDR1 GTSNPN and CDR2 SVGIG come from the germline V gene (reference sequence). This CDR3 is CAWRGQGNNSPLHF. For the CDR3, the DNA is TGTGCCTGGAGGGGACAGGGGAATAATTCACCCCTCCACTTT.

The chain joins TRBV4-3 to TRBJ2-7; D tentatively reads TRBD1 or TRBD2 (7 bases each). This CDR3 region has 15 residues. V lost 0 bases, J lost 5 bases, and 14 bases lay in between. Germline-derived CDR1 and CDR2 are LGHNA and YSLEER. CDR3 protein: CASSQDGGGGNEQYF. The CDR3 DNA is TGCGCCAGCAGCCAAGACGGGGGAGGGGGCAACGAGCAGTACTTC.

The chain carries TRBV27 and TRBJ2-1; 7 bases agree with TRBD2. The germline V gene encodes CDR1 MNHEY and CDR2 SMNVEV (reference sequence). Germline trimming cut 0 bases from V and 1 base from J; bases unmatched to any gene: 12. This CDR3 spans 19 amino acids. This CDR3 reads CASSLSIITSESSYNEQFF. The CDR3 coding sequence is TGTGCCAGCAGTTTATCGATAATAACTAGCGAGAGTTCCTACAATGAGCAGTTCTTC.

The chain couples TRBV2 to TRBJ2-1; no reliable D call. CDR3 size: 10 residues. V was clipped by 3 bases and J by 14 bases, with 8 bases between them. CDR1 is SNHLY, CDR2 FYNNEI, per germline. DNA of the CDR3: TGTGCCAGCAGTGATATTGTGAAGTTCTTC. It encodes CASSDIVKFF.

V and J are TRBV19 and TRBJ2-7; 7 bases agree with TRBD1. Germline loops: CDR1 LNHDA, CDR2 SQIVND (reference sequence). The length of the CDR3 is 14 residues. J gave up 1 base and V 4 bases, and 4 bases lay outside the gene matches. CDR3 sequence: CASSTMGQSYEQYF. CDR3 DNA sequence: TGTGCCAGTAGTACCATGGGACAGTCCTACGAGCAGTACTTC.

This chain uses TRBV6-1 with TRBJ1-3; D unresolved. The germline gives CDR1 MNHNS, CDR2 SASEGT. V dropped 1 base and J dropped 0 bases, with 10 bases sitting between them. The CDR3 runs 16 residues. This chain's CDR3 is CASSEGGGYSGNTIYF. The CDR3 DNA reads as TGTGCCAGCAGTGAAGGGGGAGGATACTCTGGAAACACCATATATTTT.

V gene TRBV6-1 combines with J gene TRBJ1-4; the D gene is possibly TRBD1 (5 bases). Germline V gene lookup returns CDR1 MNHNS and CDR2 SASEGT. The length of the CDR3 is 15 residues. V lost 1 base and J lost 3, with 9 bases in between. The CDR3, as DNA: TGTGCCAGCAGTGAAGGAGGGGCACCTAATGAAAAACTGTTTTTT. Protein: CASSEGGAPNEKLFF.

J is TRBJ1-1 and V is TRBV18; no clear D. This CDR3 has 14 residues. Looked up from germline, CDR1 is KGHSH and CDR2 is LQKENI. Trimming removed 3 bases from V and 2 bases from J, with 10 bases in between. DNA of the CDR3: TGTGCCAGCTCACCGGGTCGGCATAACACTGAAGCTTTCTTT. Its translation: CASSPGRHNTEAFF.

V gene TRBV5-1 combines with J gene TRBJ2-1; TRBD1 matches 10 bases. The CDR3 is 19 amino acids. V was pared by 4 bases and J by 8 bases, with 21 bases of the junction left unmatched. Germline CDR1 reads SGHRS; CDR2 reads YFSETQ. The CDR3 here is CASSPSPERQGARLDEQFF. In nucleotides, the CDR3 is TGCGCCAGCAGCCCCTCTCCGGAAAGACAGGGGGCGAGACTGGATGAGCAGTTCTTC. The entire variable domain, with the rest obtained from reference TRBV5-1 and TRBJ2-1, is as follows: KAGVTQTPRYLIKTRGQQVTLSCSPISGHRSVSWYQQTPGQGLQFLFEYFSETQRNKGNFPGRFSGRQFSNSRSEMNVSTLELGDSALYLCASSPSPERQGARLDEQFFGPGTRLTVL.

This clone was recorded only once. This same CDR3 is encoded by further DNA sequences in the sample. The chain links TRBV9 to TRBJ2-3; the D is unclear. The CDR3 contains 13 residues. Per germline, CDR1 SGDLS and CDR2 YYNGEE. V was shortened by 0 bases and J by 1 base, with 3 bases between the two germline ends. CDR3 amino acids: CASSVVGTDTQYF. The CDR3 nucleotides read TGTGCCAGCAGCGTAGTGGGCACAGATACGCAGTATTTT.

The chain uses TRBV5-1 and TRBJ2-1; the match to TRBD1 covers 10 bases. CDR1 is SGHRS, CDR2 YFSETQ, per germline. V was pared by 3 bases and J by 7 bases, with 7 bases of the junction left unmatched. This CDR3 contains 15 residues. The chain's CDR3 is CASSSRTGGRNEQFF. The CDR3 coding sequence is TGCGCCAGCAGCTCTCGGACAGGGGGTCGGAATGAGCAGTTCTTC.

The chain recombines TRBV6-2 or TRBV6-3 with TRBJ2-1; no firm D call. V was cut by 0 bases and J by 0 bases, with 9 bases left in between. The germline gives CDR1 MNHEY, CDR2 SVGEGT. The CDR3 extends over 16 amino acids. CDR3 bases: TGTGCCAGCAGTTACTCGAAAACGAGCTCCTACAATGAGCAGTTCTTC. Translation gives CASSYSKTSSYNEQFF.

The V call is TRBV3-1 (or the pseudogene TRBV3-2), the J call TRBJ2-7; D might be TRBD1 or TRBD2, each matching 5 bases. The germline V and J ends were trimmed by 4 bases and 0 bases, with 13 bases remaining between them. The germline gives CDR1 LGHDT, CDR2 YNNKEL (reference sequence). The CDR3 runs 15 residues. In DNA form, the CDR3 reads TGTGCCAGCAGCCCAGGGTTGGGGAGCTCCTACGAGCAGTACTTC. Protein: CASSPGLGSSYEQYF.

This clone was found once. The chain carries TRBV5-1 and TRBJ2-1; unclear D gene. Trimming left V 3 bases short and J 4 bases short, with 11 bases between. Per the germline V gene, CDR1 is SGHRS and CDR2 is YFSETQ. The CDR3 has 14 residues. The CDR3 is CASSYAWGYNEQFF. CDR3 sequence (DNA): TGCGCCAGCAGCTACGCGTGGGGATACAATGAGCAGTTCTTC.

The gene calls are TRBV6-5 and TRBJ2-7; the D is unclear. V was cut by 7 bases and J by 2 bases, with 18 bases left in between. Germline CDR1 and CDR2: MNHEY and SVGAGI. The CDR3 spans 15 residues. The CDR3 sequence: CASTQSLGLAYEQYF. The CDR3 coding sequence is TGTGCCAGCACCCAAAGCCTAGGCTTAGCCTACGAGCAGTACTTC.

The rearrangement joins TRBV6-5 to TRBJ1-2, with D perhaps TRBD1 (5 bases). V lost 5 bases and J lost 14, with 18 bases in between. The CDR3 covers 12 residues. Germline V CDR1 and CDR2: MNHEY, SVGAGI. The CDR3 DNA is TGTGCCAGCAGTCCCGGTCTAGGGGAAGGGACCTTC. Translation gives CASSPGLGEGTF.